This note documents a single T cell receptor (beta chain) sequence. These data belong to a study of patients and donors after allogeneic stem cell transplantation. The CDR3 consists of 13 residues. V lost 4 bases, J lost 0 bases, and 7 bases lay in between. In germline, CDR1 is SGHRS, CDR2 YFSETQ. MiXCR was run by TCRdb on the RT-PCR reads, yielding one entry per CDR3 protein. The sample yields 190,000 or so distinct CDR3 sequences, 41% seen once. The rearrangement links TRBV5-1 to TRBJ1-1; possible D gene TRBD1, 5 bases. Sequencing was carried out using blood, either unsorted or a sorted T cell fraction (not recorded which). This TCR was recovered from a human donor who was either an allogeneic HSCT recipient or a stem cell or donor lymphocyte infusion donor (not recorded which). It is not recorded whose cells these are; they may come from a transplant donor. The CDR3 sequence is CASSGDLNTEAFF. In DNA form, the CDR3 reads TGCGCCAGCAGCGGGGACTTGAACACTGAAGCTTTCTTT.